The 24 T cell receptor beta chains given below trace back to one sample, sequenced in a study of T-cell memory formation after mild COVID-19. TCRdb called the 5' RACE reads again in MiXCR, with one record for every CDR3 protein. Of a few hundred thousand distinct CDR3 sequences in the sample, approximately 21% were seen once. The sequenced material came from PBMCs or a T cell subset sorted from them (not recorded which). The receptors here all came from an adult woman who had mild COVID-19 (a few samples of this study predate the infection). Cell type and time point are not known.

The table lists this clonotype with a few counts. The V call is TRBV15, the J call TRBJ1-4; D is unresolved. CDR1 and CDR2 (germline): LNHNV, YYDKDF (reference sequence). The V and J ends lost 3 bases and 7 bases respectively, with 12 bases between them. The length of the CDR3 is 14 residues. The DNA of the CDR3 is TGTGCCACCAGCAGGACATTGGGTGGTGAAAAACTGTTTTTT. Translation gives CATSRTLGGEKLFF.

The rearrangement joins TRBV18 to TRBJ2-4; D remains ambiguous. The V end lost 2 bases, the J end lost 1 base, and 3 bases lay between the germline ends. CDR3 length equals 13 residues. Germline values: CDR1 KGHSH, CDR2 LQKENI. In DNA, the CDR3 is TGTGCCAGCTCACCAGGGGCCAAAAACATTCAGTACTTC. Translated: CASSPGAKNIQYF.

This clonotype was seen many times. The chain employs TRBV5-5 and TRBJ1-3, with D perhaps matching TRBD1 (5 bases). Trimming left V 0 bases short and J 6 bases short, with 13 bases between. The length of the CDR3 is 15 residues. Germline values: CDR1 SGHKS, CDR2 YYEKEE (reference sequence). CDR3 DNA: TGTGCCAGCAGCTTGGGTGTGACGGACAAAAACACCATATATTTT. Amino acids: CASSLGVTDKNTIYF. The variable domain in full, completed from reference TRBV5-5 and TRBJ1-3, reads DAGVTQSPTHLIKTRGQQVTLRCSPISGHKSVSWYQQVLGQGPQFIFQYYEKEERGRGNFPDRFSARQFPNYSSELNVNALLLGDSALYLCASSLGVTDKNTIYFGEGSWLTVV.

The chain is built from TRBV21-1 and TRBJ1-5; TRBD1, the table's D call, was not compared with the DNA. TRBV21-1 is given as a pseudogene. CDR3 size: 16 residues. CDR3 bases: TGTGCCAGCAGCAAAGCTCCCCGGGGGATCAATCAGCCCCAGCATTTT. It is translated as CASSKAPRGINQPQHF.

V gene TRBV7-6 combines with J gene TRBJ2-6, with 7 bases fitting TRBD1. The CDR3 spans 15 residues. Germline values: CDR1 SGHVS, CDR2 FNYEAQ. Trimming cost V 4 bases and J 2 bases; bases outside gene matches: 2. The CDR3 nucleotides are TGTGCCAGCAGCTCGACAGGGACTGGGGCCAACGTCCTGACTTTC. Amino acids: CASSSTGTGANVLTF.

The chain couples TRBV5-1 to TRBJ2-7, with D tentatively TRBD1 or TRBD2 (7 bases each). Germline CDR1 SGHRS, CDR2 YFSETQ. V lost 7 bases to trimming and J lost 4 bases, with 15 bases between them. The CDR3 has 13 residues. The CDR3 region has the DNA TGCGCCAGCCAACGACAGGGAGGGTACGAGCAGTACTTC. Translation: CASQRQGGYEQYF.

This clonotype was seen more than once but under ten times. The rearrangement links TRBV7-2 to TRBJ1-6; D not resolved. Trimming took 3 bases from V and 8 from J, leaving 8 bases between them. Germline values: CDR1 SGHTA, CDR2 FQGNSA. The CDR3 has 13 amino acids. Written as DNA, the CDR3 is TGTGCCAGCAGCTTGGCCGGGGATTCACCCCTCCACTTT. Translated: CASSLAGDSPLHF.

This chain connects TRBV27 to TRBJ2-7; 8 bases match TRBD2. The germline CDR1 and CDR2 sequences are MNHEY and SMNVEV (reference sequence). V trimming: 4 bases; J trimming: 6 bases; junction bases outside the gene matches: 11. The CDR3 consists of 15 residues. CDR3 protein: CASSSHQAGAGEQYF. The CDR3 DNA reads TGTGCCAGCAGTTCCCACCAAGCGGGGGCTGGCGAGCAGTACTTC.

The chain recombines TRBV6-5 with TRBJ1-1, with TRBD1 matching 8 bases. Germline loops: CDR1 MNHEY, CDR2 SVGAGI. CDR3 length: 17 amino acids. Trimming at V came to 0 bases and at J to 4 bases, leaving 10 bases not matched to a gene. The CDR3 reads CASSYSSTGGMGTEAFF. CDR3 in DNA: TGTGCCAGCAGTTACTCGAGTACAGGGGGTATGGGCACTGAAGCTTTCTTT.

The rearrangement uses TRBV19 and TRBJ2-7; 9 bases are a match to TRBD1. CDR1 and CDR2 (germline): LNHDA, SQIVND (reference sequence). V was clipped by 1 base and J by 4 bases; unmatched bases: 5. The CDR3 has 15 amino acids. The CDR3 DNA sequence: TGTGCCAGTAGTATAGTTGGGACAGGGTTTTACGAGCAGTACTTC. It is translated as CASSIVGTGFYEQYF.

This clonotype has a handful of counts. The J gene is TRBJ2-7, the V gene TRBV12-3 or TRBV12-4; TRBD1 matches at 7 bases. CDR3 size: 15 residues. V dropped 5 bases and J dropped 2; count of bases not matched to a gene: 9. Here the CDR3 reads CASSIYPGTAYEQYF. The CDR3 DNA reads TGTGCCAGCAGTATATACCCCGGGACAGCCTACGAGCAGTACTTC.

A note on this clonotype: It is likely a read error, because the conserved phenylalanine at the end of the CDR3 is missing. CDR3 sequence: CATSRGTDTQYC. The CDR3, as DNA: TGTGCCACCAGCAGGGGCACAGATACGCAGTATTGT. The rearrangement joins TRBV15 to TRBJ2-3; no definite D call. The germline V gene encodes CDR1 LNHNV and CDR2 YYDKDF (reference sequence). The V and J ends lost 3 bases and 1 base respectively, with 2 bases between them. The CDR3 spans 12 residues.

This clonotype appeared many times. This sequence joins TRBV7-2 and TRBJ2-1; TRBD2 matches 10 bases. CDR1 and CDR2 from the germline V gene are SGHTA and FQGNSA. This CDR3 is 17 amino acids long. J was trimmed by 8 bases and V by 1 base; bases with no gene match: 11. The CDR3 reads CASSLGPLAGGRYEQFF. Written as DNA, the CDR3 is TGTGCCAGCAGCTTAGGCCCGTTAGCGGGAGGTAGGTATGAGCAGTTCTTC.

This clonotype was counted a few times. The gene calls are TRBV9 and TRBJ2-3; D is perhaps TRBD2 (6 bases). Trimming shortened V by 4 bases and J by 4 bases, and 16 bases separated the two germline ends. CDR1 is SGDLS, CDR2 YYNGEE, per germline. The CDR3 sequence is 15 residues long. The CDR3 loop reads CASSPGAGNADTQYF. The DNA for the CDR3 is TGTGCCAGCAGCCCGGGCGCGGGAAACGCAGATACGCAGTATTTT.

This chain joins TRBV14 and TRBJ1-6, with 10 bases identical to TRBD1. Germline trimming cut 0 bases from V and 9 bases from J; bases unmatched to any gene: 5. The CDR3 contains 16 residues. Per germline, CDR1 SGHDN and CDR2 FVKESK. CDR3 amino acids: CASSQDLGQGISPLHF. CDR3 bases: TGTGCCAGCAGCCAAGACTTGGGACAGGGGATTTCACCCCTCCACTTT.

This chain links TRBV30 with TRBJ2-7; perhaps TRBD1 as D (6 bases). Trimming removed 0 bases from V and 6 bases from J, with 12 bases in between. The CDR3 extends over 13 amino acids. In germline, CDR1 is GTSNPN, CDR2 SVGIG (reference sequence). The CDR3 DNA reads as TGTGCCTGGAGTGTAAGCAGGGGCGCCGAGCAGTACTTC. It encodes CAWSVSRGAEQYF. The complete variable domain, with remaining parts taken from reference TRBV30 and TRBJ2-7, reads SQTIHQWPATLVQPVGSPLSLECTVEGTSNPNLYWYRQAAGRGLQLLFYSVGIGQISSEVPQNLSASRPQDRQFILSSKKLLLSDSGFYLCAWSVSRGAEQYFGPGTRLTVT.

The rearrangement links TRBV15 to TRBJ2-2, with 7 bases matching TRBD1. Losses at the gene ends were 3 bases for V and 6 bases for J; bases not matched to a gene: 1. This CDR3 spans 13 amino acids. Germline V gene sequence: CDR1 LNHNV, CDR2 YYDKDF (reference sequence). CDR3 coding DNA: TGTGCCACCAGCAGTCAGGGGGCCGGGGAGCTGTTTTTT. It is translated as CATSSQGAGELFF.

The CDR3 coding sequence is TGCGCCAGCAGCTTGTCGCCTACGACAGGTCGCGAAAAACTGTTTTTT. Protein: CASSLSPTTGREKLFF. J is TRBJ1-4 and V is TRBV5-1, with D perhaps TRBD1 (6 bases). Per germline, CDR1 SGHRS and CDR2 YFSETQ. The CDR3 length is 16 residues. V was trimmed by 1 base and J by 8 bases, leaving 18 bases between them.

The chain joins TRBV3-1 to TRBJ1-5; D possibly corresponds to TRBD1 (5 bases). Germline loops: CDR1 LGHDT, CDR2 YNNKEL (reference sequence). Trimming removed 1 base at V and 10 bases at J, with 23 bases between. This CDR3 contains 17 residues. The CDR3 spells CASSQGAGVGLGGPQHF. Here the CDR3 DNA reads TGTGCCAGCAGCCAAGGGGCGGGAGTGGGGCTAGGAGGACCCCAGCATTTT.

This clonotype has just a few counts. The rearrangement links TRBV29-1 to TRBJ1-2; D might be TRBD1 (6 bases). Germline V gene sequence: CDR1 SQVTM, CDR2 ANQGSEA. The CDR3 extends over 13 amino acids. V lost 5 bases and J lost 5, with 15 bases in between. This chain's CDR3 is CSVSKGQGYGYTF. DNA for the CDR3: TGCAGCGTTTCGAAGGGGCAGGGGTATGGCTACACCTTC.

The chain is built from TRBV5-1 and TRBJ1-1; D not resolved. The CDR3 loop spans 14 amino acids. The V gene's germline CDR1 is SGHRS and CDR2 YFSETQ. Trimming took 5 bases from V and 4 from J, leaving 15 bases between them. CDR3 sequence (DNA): TGCGCCAGCAGGGTCCTGGGAGGAATCACTGAAGCTTTCTTT. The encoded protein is CASRVLGGITEAFF.

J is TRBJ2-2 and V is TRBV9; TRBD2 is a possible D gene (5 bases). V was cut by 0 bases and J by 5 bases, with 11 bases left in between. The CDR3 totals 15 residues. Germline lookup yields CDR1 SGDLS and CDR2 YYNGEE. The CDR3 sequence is CASSVVEGYTGELFF. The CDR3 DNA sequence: TGTGCCAGCAGCGTAGTAGAGGGTTATACCGGGGAGCTGTTTTTT.

CDR3 in DNA: TGCGCCAGCAGCCAAGGACTAGCCAAGGGCGGGGAGCTGTTTTTT. Amino acids: CASSQGLAKGGELFF. V and J are TRBV4-1 and TRBJ2-2, with 7 bases matching TRBD2. Trimming took 1 base from V and 7 from J; bases not matched to a gene: 6. The CDR3 is made up of 15 amino acids. The germline V gene has CDR1 MGHRA and CDR2 YSYEKL.

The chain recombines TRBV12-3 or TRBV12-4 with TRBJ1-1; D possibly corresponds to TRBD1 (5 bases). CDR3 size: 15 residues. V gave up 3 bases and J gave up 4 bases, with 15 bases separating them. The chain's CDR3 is CASSLSPGLITEAFF. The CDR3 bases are TGTGCCAGCAGTTTGTCCCCAGGGTTAATCACTGAAGCTTTCTTT.